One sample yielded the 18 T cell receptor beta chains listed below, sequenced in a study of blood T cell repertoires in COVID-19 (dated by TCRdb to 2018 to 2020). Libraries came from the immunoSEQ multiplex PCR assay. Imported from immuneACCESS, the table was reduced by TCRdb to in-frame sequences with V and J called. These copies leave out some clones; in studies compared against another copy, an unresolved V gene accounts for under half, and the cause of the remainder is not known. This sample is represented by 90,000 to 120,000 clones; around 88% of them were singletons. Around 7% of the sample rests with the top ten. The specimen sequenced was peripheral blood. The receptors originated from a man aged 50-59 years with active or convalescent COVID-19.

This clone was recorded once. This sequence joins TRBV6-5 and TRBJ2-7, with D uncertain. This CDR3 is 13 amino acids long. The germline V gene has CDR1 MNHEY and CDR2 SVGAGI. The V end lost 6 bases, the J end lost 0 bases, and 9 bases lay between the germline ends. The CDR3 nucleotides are TGTGCCAGCAGGTGGTCGAGCTCCTACGAGCAGTACTTC. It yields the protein CASRWSSSYEQYF.

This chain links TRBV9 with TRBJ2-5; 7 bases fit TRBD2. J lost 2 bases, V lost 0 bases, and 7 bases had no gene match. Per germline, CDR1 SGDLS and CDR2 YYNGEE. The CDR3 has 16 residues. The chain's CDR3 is CASSVASGAGQETQYF. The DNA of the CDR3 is TGTGCCAGCAGCGTAGCGTCGGGAGCGGGGCAAGAGACCCAGTACTTC.

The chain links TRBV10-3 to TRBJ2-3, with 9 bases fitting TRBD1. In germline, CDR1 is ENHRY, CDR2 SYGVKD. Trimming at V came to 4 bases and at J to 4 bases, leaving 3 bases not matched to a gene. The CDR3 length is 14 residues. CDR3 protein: CAISGGQGADTQYF. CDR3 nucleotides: TGTGCCATCAGTGGGGGACAGGGCGCAGATACGCAGTATTTT.

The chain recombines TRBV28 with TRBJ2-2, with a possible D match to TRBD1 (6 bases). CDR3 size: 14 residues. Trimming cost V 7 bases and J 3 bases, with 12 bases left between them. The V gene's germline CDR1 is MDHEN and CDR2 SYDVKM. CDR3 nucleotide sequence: TGTGCCAGCACCCCGGACAGTTACACCGGGGAGCTGTTTTTT. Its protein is CASTPDSYTGELFF.

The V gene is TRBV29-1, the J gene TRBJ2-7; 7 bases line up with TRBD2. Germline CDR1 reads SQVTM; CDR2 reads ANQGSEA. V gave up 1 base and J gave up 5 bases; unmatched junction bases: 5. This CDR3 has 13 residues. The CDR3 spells CSVEGGSRNEQYF. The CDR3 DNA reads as TGCAGCGTTGAAGGCGGGAGTAGGAACGAGCAGTACTTC.

The CDR3 here is CASSVTGANTEAFF. CDR3 nucleotides: TGTGCCAGCAGCGTAACAGGGGCGAACACTGAAGCTTTCTTT. This chain joins TRBV9 and TRBJ1-1; the match to TRBD1 covers 7 bases. Trimming at V came to 1 base and at J to 1 base, leaving 1 base not matched to a gene. The CDR3 spans 14 residues. Germline CDR1 and CDR2: SGDLS and YYNGEE.

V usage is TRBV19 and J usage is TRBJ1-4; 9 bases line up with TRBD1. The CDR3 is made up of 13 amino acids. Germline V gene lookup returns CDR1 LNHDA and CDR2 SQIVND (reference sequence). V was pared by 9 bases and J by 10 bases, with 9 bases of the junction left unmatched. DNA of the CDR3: TGTGCCAGCCGGCGGGACAGGGAAGGAAAACTGTTTTTT. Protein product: CASRRDREGKLFF.

The CDR3 is CASSYSRTSHEQYF. As DNA, the CDR3 is TGTGCCAGCAGTTACTCCCGGACTAGCCACGAGCAGTACTTC. This chain joins TRBV6-6 and TRBJ2-7, with 8 bases aligning to TRBD2. The germline CDR1 and CDR2 sequences are MNHNY and SVGAGI (reference sequence). The trim removed 0 bases at V and 5 bases at J, leaving 3 bases unmatched. This CDR3 contains 14 residues.

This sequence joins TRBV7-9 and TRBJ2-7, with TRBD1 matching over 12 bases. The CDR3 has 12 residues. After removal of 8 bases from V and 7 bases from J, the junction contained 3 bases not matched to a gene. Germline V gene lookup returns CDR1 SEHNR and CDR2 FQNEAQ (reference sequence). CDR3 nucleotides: TGTGCCAGCCGGGACAGGGGGCGGGAGCAGTACTTC. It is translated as CASRDRGREQYF. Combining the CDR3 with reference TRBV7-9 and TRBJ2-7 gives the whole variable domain DTGVSQNPRHKITKRGQNVTFRCDPISEHNRLYWYRQTLGQGPEFLTYFQNEAQLEKSRLLSDRFSAERPKGSFSTLEIQRTEQGDSAMYLCASRDRGREQYFGPGTRLTVT.

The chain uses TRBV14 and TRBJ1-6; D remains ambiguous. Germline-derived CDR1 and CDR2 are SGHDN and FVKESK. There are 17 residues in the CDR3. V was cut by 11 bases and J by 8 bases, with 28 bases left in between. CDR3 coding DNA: TGTGCCCTAGACCCGGGTCTTCATTGTGGGAGGGATTCACCCCTCCACTTT. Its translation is CALDPGLHCGRDSPLHF.

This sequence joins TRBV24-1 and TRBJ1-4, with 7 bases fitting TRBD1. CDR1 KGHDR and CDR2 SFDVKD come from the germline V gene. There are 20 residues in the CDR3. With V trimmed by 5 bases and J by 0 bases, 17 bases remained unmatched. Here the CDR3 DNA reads TGTGCCACCAGTGTCAATTGGCCGGGCGGACAGGCCGCAACTAATGAAAAACTGTTTTTT. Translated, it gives CATSVNWPGGQAATNEKLFF.

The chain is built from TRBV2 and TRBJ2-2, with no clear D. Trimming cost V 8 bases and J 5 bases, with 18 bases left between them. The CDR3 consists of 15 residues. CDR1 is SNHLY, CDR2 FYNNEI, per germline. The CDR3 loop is CASGGGLTGTGELFF. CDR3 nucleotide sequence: TGTGCCAGCGGCGGTGGCCTAACCGGAACCGGGGAGCTGTTTTTT. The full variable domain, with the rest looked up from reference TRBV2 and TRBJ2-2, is EPEVTQTPSHQVTQMGQEVILRCVPISNHLYFYWYRQILGQKVEFLVSFYNNEISEKSEIFDDQFSVERPDGSNFTLKIRSTKLEDSAMYFCASGGGLTGTGELFFGEGSRLTVL.

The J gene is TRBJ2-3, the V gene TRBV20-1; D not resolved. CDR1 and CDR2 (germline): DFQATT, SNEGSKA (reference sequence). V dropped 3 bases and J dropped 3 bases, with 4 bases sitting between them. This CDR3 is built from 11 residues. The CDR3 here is CSASRTDTQYF. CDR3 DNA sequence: TGCAGTGCTAGCAGGACAGATACGCAGTATTTT.

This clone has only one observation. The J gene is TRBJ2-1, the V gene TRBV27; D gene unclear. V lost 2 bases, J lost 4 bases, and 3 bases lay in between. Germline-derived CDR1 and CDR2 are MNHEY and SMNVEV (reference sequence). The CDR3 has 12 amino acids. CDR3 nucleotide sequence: TGTGCCAGCAGTTTAATATACAATGAGCAGTTCTTC. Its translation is CASSLIYNEQFF.

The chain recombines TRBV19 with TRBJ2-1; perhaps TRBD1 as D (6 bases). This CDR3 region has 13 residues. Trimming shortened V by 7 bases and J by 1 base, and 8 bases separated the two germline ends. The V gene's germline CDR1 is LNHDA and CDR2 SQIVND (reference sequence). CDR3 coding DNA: TGTGCCAGTAAACAGGGATCCTACAATGAGCAGTTCTTC. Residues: CASKQGSYNEQFF.

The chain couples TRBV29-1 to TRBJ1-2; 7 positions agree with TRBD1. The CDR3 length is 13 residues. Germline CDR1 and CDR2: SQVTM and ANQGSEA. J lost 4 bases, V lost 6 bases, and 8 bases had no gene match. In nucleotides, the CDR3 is TGCAGCGTGTCCACAGGGGCCTCCTATGGCTACACCTTC. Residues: CSVSTGASYGYTF.

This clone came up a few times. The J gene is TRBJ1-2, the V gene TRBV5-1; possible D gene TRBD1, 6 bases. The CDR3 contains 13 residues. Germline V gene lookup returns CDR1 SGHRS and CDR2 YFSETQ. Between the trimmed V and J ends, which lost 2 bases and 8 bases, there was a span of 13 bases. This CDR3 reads CASSFSRGDGYTF. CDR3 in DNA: TGCGCCAGCAGCTTCAGCAGGGGCGACGGCTACACCTTC.

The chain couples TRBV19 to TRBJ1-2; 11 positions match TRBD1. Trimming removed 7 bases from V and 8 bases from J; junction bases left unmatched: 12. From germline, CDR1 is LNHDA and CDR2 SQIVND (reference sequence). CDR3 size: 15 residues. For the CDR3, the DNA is TGTGCCAGTAACCATGGGCCGTGGACAGGGGGCGGCTACACCTTC. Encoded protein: CASNHGPWTGGGYTF.